A selection of T cell receptor beta chains follows, all from one sample in a study of beta chain features in type 1 diabetes. Assay: immunoSEQ multiplex PCR; the TCRdb copy retains only in-frame clones and omits some. The table lists under 300,000 clones, about 11% of them singletons. The specimen sequenced was naive CD4+ T cells from blood. Source of these receptors: a man aged 25-45 years with type 1 diabetes. The CDR3 runs from the conserved cysteine through the conserved F or W. The order of the fields is clone size, J gene, V gene, D gene, CDR3 DNA, CDR3 protein. D genes are given only for firm matches. Only part of the rows carry a size: once, few, many, or a class if the clone is expanded.

clone_size: -
j_call: TRBJ2-3
v_call: TRBV5-1
d_call: TRBD2
cdr3_nt: TGCGCCAGCAGCTTGGTTGGGACTAGCGAGGATACGCAGTATTTT
cdr3_aa: CASSLVGTSEDTQYF

clone_size: -
j_call: TRBJ2-2
v_call: TRBV29-1
d_call: TRBD2
cdr3_nt: TGCAGCGCCCGCATGGGGGGGGAGGGGGAGCTGTTTTTT
cdr3_aa: CSARMGGEGELFF

clone_size: few
j_call: TRBJ2-3
v_call: TRBV11-2
d_call: TRBD1
cdr3_nt: TGTGCCAGCAGCCTTCCAGGGGGTGTGAATACGCAGTATTTT
cdr3_aa: CASSLPGGVNTQYF

clone_size: few
j_call: TRBJ1-2
v_call: TRBV18
d_call: -
cdr3_nt: TGTGCCAGCTCACCACTGGACAGCGCTACCTATGGCTACACCTTC
cdr3_aa: CASSPLDSATYGYTF

clone_size: -
j_call: TRBJ2-1
v_call: TRBV7-9
d_call: -
cdr3_nt: TGTGCCAGCAGCCCCGGGCTCCAGGGCAATGAGCAGTTCTTC
cdr3_aa: CASSPGLQGNEQFF

clone_size: few
j_call: TRBJ2-5
v_call: TRBV19
d_call: TRBD1
cdr3_nt: TGTGCCAGTAGTAGTACGGGACAGGGGTTGGAGACCCAGTACTTC
cdr3_aa: CASSSTGQGLETQYF

clone_size: few
j_call: TRBJ2-7
v_call: TRBV6-5
d_call: TRBD1
cdr3_nt: TGTGCCAGCAGTTACCTCGGGACAGCCGGCGGGGAGCAGTACTTC
cdr3_aa: CASSYLGTAGGEQYF

clone_size: few
j_call: TRBJ1-5
v_call: TRBV12-5
d_call: -
cdr3_nt: TGTGCTAGTGGTCCGATAGACAGTAATCAGCCCCAGCATTTT
cdr3_aa: CASGPIDSNQPQHF

clone_size: few
j_call: TRBJ2-6
v_call: TRBV18
d_call: -
cdr3_nt: TGTGCCAGCTCCCCTCCCTCTGGGGCCAACGTCCTGACTTTC
cdr3_aa: CASSPPSGANVLTF

clone_size: few
j_call: TRBJ1-5
v_call: TRBV9
d_call: TRBD1
cdr3_nt: TGTGCCAGCAGCGTAGCTCCAGGGGGGAATCAGCCCCAGCATTTT
cdr3_aa: CASSVAPGGNQPQHF

clone_size: -
j_call: TRBJ2-1
v_call: TRBV5-1
d_call: -
cdr3_nt: TGCGCCAGCAGCGTTAACAGCTACAATGAGCAGTTCTTC
cdr3_aa: CASSVNSYNEQFF

clone_size: -
j_call: TRBJ2-3
v_call: TRBV7-6
d_call: TRBD1
cdr3_nt: TGTGCCAGCAGACAGAGGGGGACAGGGGTCCCAGATACGCAGTATTTT
cdr3_aa: CASRQRGTGVPDTQYF

clone_size: few
j_call: TRBJ1-2
v_call: TRBV5-6
d_call: TRBD1
cdr3_nt: TGTGCCAGCAGCGCAGTGACAGGGGACTACTATGGCTACACCTTC
cdr3_aa: CASSAVTGDYYGYTF